The 18 T cell receptor beta chains below all came from one sample that was sequenced in a study of cytomegalovirus exposure and HLA in healthy donors. This table comes from immunoSEQ multiplex PCR, and its TCRdb copy is limited to in-frame clones, with some not included. The sample includes a few hundred thousand clones, about 86% of them seen just once. The sample consisted of PBMCs. The receptors come from a woman in her late teens or twenties in good health and CMV-seronegative.

The rearrangement uses TRBV18 and TRBJ2-7, with TRBD2 matching 10 bases. The V segment lost 6 bases and the J segment 2 bases; nucleotides outside the gene matches: 7. The germline gives CDR1 KGHSH, CDR2 LQKENI. The CDR3 has 15 residues. Here the CDR3 DNA reads TGTGCCAGCTCCCTCGGACTAGCGGAGCCCTACGAGCAGTACTTC. It yields the protein CASSLGLAEPYEQYF.

The chain combines TRBV7-9 with TRBJ1-2, with a possible D match to TRBD1 (5 bases). The CDR3 has 15 residues. CDR1 and CDR2 from the germline V gene are SEHNR and FQNEAQ (reference sequence). The germline V and J ends were trimmed by 5 bases and 2 bases, with 15 bases remaining between them. Here the CDR3 DNA reads TGTGCCAGCAGCACACGACAGAAAACGAACTATGGCTACACCTTC. Translated: CASSTRQKTNYGYTF. Using reference TRBV7-9 and TRBJ1-2 for the parts outside the CDR3, the full variable domain is DTGVSQNPRHKITKRGQNVTFRCDPISEHNRLYWYRQTLGQGPEFLTYFQNEAQLEKSRLLSDRFSAERPKGSFSTLEIQRTEQGDSAMYLCASSTRQKTNYGYTFGSGTRLTVV.

The chain recombines TRBV28 with TRBJ1-1, with TRBD1 as a possible D gene (6 bases). Trimming left V 7 bases short and J 10 bases short, with 19 bases between. This CDR3 has 13 amino acids. The V gene's germline CDR1 is MDHEN and CDR2 SYDVKM. This CDR3 is CASNGGGLEVAFF. The CDR3 region has the DNA TGTGCCAGCAACGGGGGGGGCCTAGAGGTAGCTTTCTTT.

The V gene is TRBV30, the J gene TRBJ2-3; 10 positions agree with TRBD2. Trimming cost V 8 bases and J 5 bases; bases outside gene matches: 10. Germline V lookup: CDR1 GTSNPN, CDR2 SVGIG (reference sequence). The CDR3 extends over 14 amino acids. CDR3 region: CARTAGGPGDTQYF. The CDR3 bases are TGTGCCAGAACAGCGGGAGGGCCGGGAGATACGCAGTATTTT.

The V and J genes are TRBV6-1 and TRBJ1-4; unclear D gene. Trimming left V 4 bases short and J 3 bases short, with 12 bases between. Germline-derived CDR1 and CDR2 are MNHNS and SASEGT. The CDR3 is made up of 15 amino acids. As DNA, the CDR3 is TGTGCCAGCAGTGGCGCTCTTGGAGCTAATGAAAAACTGTTTTTT. Translated: CASSGALGANEKLFF.

This chain links TRBV30 with TRBJ2-7, with D hard to call. The CDR3 has 13 residues. The V gene's germline CDR1 is GTSNPN and CDR2 SVGIG (reference sequence). Trimming pared 5 bases from V and 5 bases from J, leaving 16 bases between. The CDR3 reads CAWALIARNEQYF. In DNA form, the CDR3 reads TGTGCCTGGGCGCTGATAGCACGAAACGAGCAGTACTTC.

The chain has TRBV7-9 and TRBJ1-4; D may be TRBD1 (5 bases). Trimming pared 3 bases from V and 3 bases from J, leaving 11 bases between. From germline, CDR1 is SEHNR and CDR2 FQNEAQ (reference sequence). This CDR3 has 15 amino acids. In DNA form, the CDR3 reads TGTGCCAGCAGCTTGGGGGGTTCGGCTAATGAAAAACTGTTTTTT. Translating gives CASSLGGSANEKLFF.

V usage is TRBV27 and J usage is TRBJ2-1; TRBD1 agrees at 9 bases. Trimming took 6 bases from V and 8 from J; bases not matched to a gene: 11. This CDR3 has 15 amino acids. CDR1 and CDR2 from the germline V gene are MNHEY and SMNVEV (reference sequence). As DNA, the CDR3 is TGTGCCAGCAGGACTACAGGGGGCCGTGAGTATGAGCAGTTCTTC. This encodes CASRTTGGREYEQFF.

J is TRBJ2-1 and V is TRBV27; D is possibly TRBD1 (5 bases). In germline, CDR1 is MNHEY, CDR2 SMNVEV (reference sequence). The CDR3 totals 15 residues. The V gene lost 8 bases and the J gene lost 3 bases, with 17 bases spanning the gap. CDR3 coding DNA: TGTGCCAGCGGCTCCGAGACAGAATACTACAATGAGCAGTTCTTC. It codes for CASGSETEYYNEQFF.

This chain uses TRBV10-3 with TRBJ2-7, with 13 bases aligning to TRBD2. CDR3 size: 18 residues. With 0 bases clipped from V and 7 bases from J, the junction kept 12 bases outside the gene matches. From germline, CDR1 is ENHRY and CDR2 SYGVKD. CDR3 DNA sequence: TGTGCCATCAGTGAGTCGCGATTACTAGCGGGAGGGCCGGGGGAGCAGTACTTC. Its protein product is CAISESRLLAGGPGEQYF.

The rearrangement uses TRBV10-2 and TRBJ1-4; the match to TRBD1 covers 10 bases. This CDR3 is 14 amino acids long. With V trimmed by 6 bases and J by 11 bases, 9 bases remained unmatched. Germline CDR1 WSHSY, CDR2 SAAADI. In nucleotides, the CDR3 is TGCGCCAGCAGCCCTCGGACAGGGGGGAGTAAACTGTTTTTT. It specifies CASSPRTGGSKLFF.

J is TRBJ2-2 and V is TRBV4-2, with 8 nucleotides matching TRBD1. There are 17 residues in the CDR3. After removal of 3 bases from V and 1 base from J, the junction contained 7 bases not matched to a gene. Looked up from germline, CDR1 is LGHNA and CDR2 is YNFKEQ. CDR3 loop: CASSHPPGQGNTGELFF. The DNA for the CDR3 is TGTGCCAGCAGCCATCCTCCCGGACAGGGGAACACCGGGGAGCTGTTTTTT.

To note about this clone: Its ends do not fully match the called genes, so a read error is possible. The V gene is TRBV28, the J gene TRBJ2-2; D perhaps matches TRBD2 (5 bases). Germline CDR1 is MDHEN and CDR2 is SYDVKM. This CDR3 is 14 amino acids long. Here the CDR3 DNA reads TGTGCCAGCAGTTTATTCCCGAACACCGGGAAGCTGTTTTTT. This codes for CASSLFPNTGKLFF.

The V gene is TRBV5-4, the J gene TRBJ2-3; weak D call: TRBD2 (5 bases). CDR3 length: 15 amino acids. The germline V gene has CDR1 SGHNT and CDR2 YYREEE (reference sequence). V dropped 2 bases and J dropped 2 bases, with 12 bases sitting between them. The CDR3 nucleotides are TGTGCCAGCAGCTTCGCTAGCCGCAACACAGATACGCAGTATTTT. Translated: CASSFASRNTDTQYF.

The CDR3 loop reads CASSPNQGWGTDTQYF. The CDR3 bases are TGTGCCAGCAGTCCAAATCAGGGCTGGGGCACAGATACGCAGTATTTT. V is TRBV28 and J is TRBJ2-3, with D possibly TRBD1 on 5 matching bases. This CDR3 is built from 16 residues. The germline V gene has CDR1 MDHEN and CDR2 SYDVKM. Trimming left V 5 bases short and J 1 base short, with 16 bases between.

The rearrangement links TRBV6-6 to TRBJ2-3; weak D call: TRBD2 (6 bases). V was shortened by 11 bases and J by 4 bases, with 16 bases between the two germline ends. From germline, CDR1 is MNHNY and CDR2 SVGAGI (reference sequence). CDR3 length: 13 amino acids. CDR3 region: CALRGTTADTQYF. CDR3 DNA sequence: TGTGCCTTACGGGGGACGACTGCAGATACGCAGTATTTT.

The chain couples TRBV6-1 to TRBJ1-2; D is perhaps TRBD1 (6 bases). V was pared by 4 bases and J by 8 bases, with 14 bases between. The CDR3 runs to 13 residues. Germline CDR1 and CDR2: MNHNS and SASEGT. The CDR3 here is CASSGLTGTGYTF. The CDR3 nucleotides are TGTGCCAGCAGTGGGCTGACAGGAACGGGCTACACCTTC.

V and J are TRBV27 and TRBJ1-1; D may be TRBD1 (6 bases). The CDR3 spans 17 residues. The germline gives CDR1 MNHEY, CDR2 SMNVEV (reference sequence). V was shortened by 5 bases and J by 0 bases, with 19 bases between the two germline ends. CDR3 nucleotide sequence: TGTGCCAGCAGTAGACAGCCGCCGGGACACTTGAACACTGAAGCTTTCTTT. Its protein is CASSRQPPGHLNTEAFF.